This TCR beta chain was documented in a study of CD8 T cells in ankylosing spondylitis (dated by TCRdb to about 2017). Background on the whole study: The study profiled T cell receptor beta repertoires in healthy donors and ankylosing spondylitis patients to find disease-linked TCR variants. Peripheral blood was sampled, and synovial fluid was additionally collected from ankylosing spondylitis patients. The full study cohort was made up of about two dozen ankylosing spondylitis patients and 108 healthy donors.

The listed sequencing device is Illumina HiSeq 2500. Quantitative 5'-RACE with molecular barcodes was used to prepare TCR beta libraries. As for how the authors treated the data: To identify disease-linked TCR variants, a new computational method was used, one built on a probabilistic model of VDJ rearrangement. Starting from the raw public reads, TCRdb applied fastp trimming at Q25, assembled clones with MiXCR and retained in-frame beta chains. Identical CDR3 protein sequences are pooled into one entry, listed with their most common genes and DNA. The V and J calls here are based on TCRdb, not the publication. This sample comprises 350,000 to 400,000 distinct CDR3 sequences, 20% to 25% of them detected only once. 13% of the sample belongs to the ten largest clones. Study-level results and caveats: Some motif variants had previously been reported in the synovial fluid and blood of reactive arthritis patients, which suggests shared mechanisms of disease initiation. Blood from ankylosing spondylitis patients appeared to be characterized by a TCR beta motif composed of under 10 highly homologous amino acid variants. According to the report, matched synovial fluid samples from ankylosing spondylitis patients were significantly enriched for the disease-linked clones. A CD8+ phenotype was shown by the disease-linked clones, which were found at relatively low frequencies in peripheral blood.

This clonotype came up a few times. What this receptor recognizes is not known. No base-level quality is on record; no much larger clone is a single base apart. Counted from cysteine to phenylalanine, this CDR3 has 14 amino acids. The only DNA kept is the CDR3, 42 bases in frame from the first base. V lost 6 bases and J lost 3 bases, and the count of bases not matched to a germline gene is 6. The receptor chain draws on TRBV12-3 or TRBV12-4 and TRBJ2-7, and 9 junction bases match TRBD1. Material for sequencing was blood, either unsorted or a sorted T cell fraction (not recorded which). The source is a male donor with ankylosing spondylitis or in good health (not recorded which). The nucleotide sequence reads as follows: TGTGCCAGCAGAAGGACAGGGGTTATCTACGAGCAGTACTTC. Its protein is CASRRTGVIYEQYF.